Here is one TCR beta chain with its context. An equimolar mix of two oligonucleotides served as the beta constant-region primer for TRBC1 and TRBC2. TCRdb re-analysed the UMI-ligation and nested PCR reads in MiXCR, keeping a single row per CDR3 protein. The repertoire holds some 150,000 distinct CDR3 sequences, with 15% to 20% as singletons. The germline gives CDR1 SGHDT, CDR2 YYEEEE. V lost 0 bases to trimming and J lost 3 bases; unmatched junction nucleotides: 6. This CDR3 region has 16 residues. This record belongs to a study of naive and memory T cell subsets. The sample comprised naive CD4+ T cells from blood. This chain joins TRBV5-6 and TRBJ2-1; 7 bases are a match to TRBD1. The TCR comes from a human donor in good health. CDR3 nucleotide sequence: TGTGCCAGCAGCTTGGTGGCAGGGGGATTCTACAATGAGCAGTTCTTC. Amino acids: CASSLVAGGFYNEQFF.